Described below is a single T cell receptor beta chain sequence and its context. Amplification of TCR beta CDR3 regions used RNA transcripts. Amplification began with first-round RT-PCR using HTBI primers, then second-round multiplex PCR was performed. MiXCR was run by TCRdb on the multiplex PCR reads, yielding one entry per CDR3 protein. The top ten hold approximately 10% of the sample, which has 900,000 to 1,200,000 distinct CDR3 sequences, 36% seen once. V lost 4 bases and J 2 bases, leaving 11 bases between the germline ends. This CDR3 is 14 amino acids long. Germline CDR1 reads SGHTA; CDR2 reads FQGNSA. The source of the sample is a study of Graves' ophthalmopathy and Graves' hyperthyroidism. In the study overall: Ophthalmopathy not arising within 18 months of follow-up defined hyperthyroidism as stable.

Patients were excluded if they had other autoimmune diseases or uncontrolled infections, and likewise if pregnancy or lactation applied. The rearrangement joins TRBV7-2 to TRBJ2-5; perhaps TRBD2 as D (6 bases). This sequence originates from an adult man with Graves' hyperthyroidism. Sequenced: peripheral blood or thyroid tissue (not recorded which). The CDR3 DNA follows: TGTGCCAGCAGCTCGAAGGCGGGACAAGAGACCCAGTACTTC. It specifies CASSSKAGQETQYF.